Listed below are T cell receptor beta chains from one sample, sequenced in a study of Ad26.COV2.S vaccination and SARS-CoV-2 variants. Assay used: immunoSEQ multiplex PCR; TCRdb lists only in-frame clones, some missing. The profile shows about 330,000 clones, approximately 87% of them singletons. Sample: peripheral blood, taken in a trial of Ad26.COV2.S vaccine versus placebo. The receptors stem from a person aged 18-60 years who received the Ad26.COV2.S COVID-19 vaccine or a placebo. Each CDR3 is given with its conserved first and last residue. The order of the fields is J gene, D gene, V gene, clone size, CDR3 protein, CDR3 DNA. The D gene is left open where the match is weak. Clone size is not always given. Where it is, it says once, few, many or a class for expanded clones.

>TRBJ1-5|-|TRBV6-5|-
CASSYSTDQPQHF
TGTGCCAGCAGTTATTCCACGGATCAGCCCCAGCATTTT
>TRBJ2-1|-|TRBV20-1|-
CSAPLLNEQFF
TGCAGTGCCCCGCTCCTCAATGAGCAGTTCTTC
>TRBJ2-4|TRBD1|TRBV18|-
CASSPQTAPGGLNIQYF
TGTGCCAGCTCACCGCAAACAGCCCCAGGGGGCTTAAACATTCAGTACTTC
>TRBJ2-1|TRBD2|TRBV4-1|-
CASSSVSSGTVYNEQFF
TGCGCCAGCAGCTCGGTGAGTAGCGGGACTGTCTACAATGAGCAGTTCTTC
>TRBJ2-1|TRBD2|TRBV7-3|-
CASSLTSGMGNEQFF
TGTGCCAGCAGCCTGACTAGCGGGATGGGCAATGAGCAGTTCTTC
>TRBJ1-4|-|TRBV19|-
CASGVFGNEKLFF
TGTGCCAGTGGGGTATTCGGTAATGAAAAACTGTTTTTT
>TRBJ1-2|-|TRBV25-1|-
CASNYLRPTRYGYTF
TGTGCCAGCAACTATTTGCGACCGACACGCTATGGCTACACCTTC
>TRBJ1-1|-|TRBV7-9|-
CASSLPPGTLNTEAFF
TGTGCCAGCAGCCTCCCTCCGGGGACGCTAAACACTGAAGCTTTCTTT
>TRBJ2-4|-|TRBV19|-
CASSILGGNIQYF
TGTGCCAGTAGTATCCTAGGGGGGAACATTCAGTACTTC
>TRBJ2-5|TRBD1|TRBV6-5|once
CASTRQGLGETQYF
TGTGCCAGCACCAGACAGGGGTTGGGGGAGACCCAGTACTTC
>TRBJ2-1|-|TRBV13|-
CASSLGEEQFF
TGTGCCAGCAGCTTGGGGGAGGAGCAGTTCTTC
>TRBJ1-1|-|TRBV28|-
CASSFSRQLNTEAFF
TGTGCCAGCAGTTTTTCGAGACAGTTAAACACTGAAGCTTTCTTT
>TRBJ2-2|TRBD2|TRBV11-2|-
CASSIPLAGYTGELFF
TGTGCCAGCAGCATACCCCTAGCGGGGTACACCGGGGAGCTGTTTTTT
>TRBJ1-2|-|TRBV30|-
CAWSALERAVNYGYTF
TGTGCCTGGAGCGCTTTAGAAAGGGCTGTAAACTATGGCTACACCTTC
>TRBJ2-3|-|TRBV18|-
CASSPSQHKRRPKDTDTQYF
TGTGCCAGCTCACCAAGTCAACACAAAAGGCGCCCGAAAGACACAGATACGCAGTATTTT
>TRBJ1-2|-|TRBV5-1|-
CASSLETNYGYTF
TGCGCCAGCAGCTTGGAAACCAACTATGGCTACACCTTC
>TRBJ1-1|TRBD1|TRBV20-1|-
CSASGQGASGTEAFF
TGCAGTGCAAGTGGACAGGGGGCGTCCGGGACTGAAGCTTTCTTT
>TRBJ1-5|-|TRBV19|-
CASSSWLAVGQPQHF
TGTGCCAGTAGTTCCTGGTTGGCCGTGGGGCAGCCCCAGCATTTT
>TRBJ1-5|-|TRBV7-9|-
CASSSHTVEPQHF
TGTGCCAGCAGCTCCCATACAGTTGAGCCCCAGCATTTT
>TRBJ1-1|-|TRBV18|-
CASSPQGVTEAFF
TGTGCCAGCTCACCACAGGGGGTAACTGAAGCTTTCTTT
>TRBJ1-3|-|TRBV3-1/TRBV3-2|-
CASSVALNSGNTIYF
TGTGCCAGCAGCGTTGCGCTTAACTCTGGAAACACCATATATTTT
>TRBJ1-5|-|TRBV21-1|once
CASSLCRHPGDYSNQPQHF
TGTGCCAGCAGCCTTTGTCGACACCCAGGGGATTATAGCAATCAGCCCCAGCATTTT
>TRBJ1-2|TRBD1|TRBV7-9|-
CASSPQGGQGTYGYTF
TGTGCCAGCAGCCCCCAAGGGGGACAGGGGACCTATGGCTACACCTTC
>TRBJ1-1|TRBD1|TRBV5-1|-
CASSSGGSGTEAFF
TGCGCCAGCAGCTCAGGGGGCTCGGGCACTGAAGCTTTCTTT
>TRBJ2-1|TRBD1|TRBV7-2|-
CASSLRDRGQFF
TGTGCCAGCAGCTTAAGGGACAGGGGGCAGTTCTTC
>TRBJ1-2|-|TRBV7-9|-
CASSLWYVNYGYTF
TGTGCCAGCAGCTTATGGTACGTGAACTATGGCTACACCTTC
>TRBJ1-6|TRBD1|TRBV19|-
CATMGQSNSPLHF
TGTGCCACCATGGGACAGAGTAATTCACCCCTCCACTTT
>TRBJ1-2|-|TRBV5-6|-
CASSLRAYGYTF
TGTGCCAGCAGCTTGAGGGCCTATGGCTACACCTTC
>TRBJ1-5|TRBD1|TRBV4-2|few
CASSQRSGDRKNF
TGTGCCAGCAGCCAAAGGTCCGGGGACAGGAAGAATTTT
>TRBJ1-1|-|TRBV6-2/TRBV6-3|-
CASSWTGHTEAFF
TGTGCCAGCAGCTGGACGGGCCACACTGAAGCTTTCTTT
>TRBJ1-2|-|TRBV4-3|-
CASSQAWEGRLQGYTF
TGCGCCAGCAGCCAAGCCTGGGAGGGAAGACTGCAAGGCTACACCTTC
>TRBJ1-1|-|TRBV7-2|-
CASSLRFLSGAGGAFF
TGTGCCAGCAGCTTACGGTTTTTGTCGGGGGCGGGCGGAGCTTTCTTT
>TRBJ1-4|-|TRBV18|-
CASSRGTSNEKLFF
TGTGCCAGCTCACGTGGGACATCTAATGAAAAACTGTTTTTT
>TRBJ2-2|-|TRBV19|-
CASSSRPGLNTGELFF
TGTGCCAGTAGTTCCCGCCCGGGACTCAACACCGGGGAGCTGTTTTTT
>TRBJ2-3|-|TRBV5-1|-
CASSLGLAGTDTQYF
TGCGCCAGCAGCTTGGGGTTAGCGGGCACAGATACGCAGTATTTT
>TRBJ2-3|-|TRBV5-1|-
CASTPQGGPADTQYF
TGCGCCAGCACCCCTCAGGGGGGGCCCGCAGATACGCAGTATTTT
>TRBJ2-5|-|TRBV10-3|-
CAISDLAETQYF
TGTGCCATCAGTGATTTAGCGGAGACCCAGTACTTC
>TRBJ1-5|-|TRBV4-3|-
CASSQDQGFNQPQHF
TGCGCCAGCAGCCAAGACCAGGGATTCAATCAGCCCCAGCATTTT
>TRBJ2-1|TRBD2|TRBV4-2|-
CASGGGGSYNEQFF
TGTGCCAGCGGCGGGGGAGGCTCCTACAATGAGCAGTTCTTC
>TRBJ2-3|TRBD1|TRBV4-3|-
CASSQDRTGGFTDTQYF
TGCGCCAGCAGCCAAGATAGGACAGGGGGCTTCACAGATACGCAGTATTTT
>TRBJ1-5|-|TRBV9|-
CASSVTDSNQPQHF
TGTGCCAGCAGCGTCACGGATAGCAATCAGCCCCAGCATTTT
>TRBJ2-7|-|TRBV21-1|-
CASSSQGDEAYSYEQYF
TGTGCCAGCAGCTCACAAGGGGACGAAGCCTACTCCTACGAGCAGTACTTC
>TRBJ2-3|TRBD2|TRBV6-5|-
CASRGGRGTDTQYF
TGTGCCAGCCGGGGGGGGAGAGGCACAGATACGCAGTATTTT
>TRBJ2-3|TRBD2|TRBV7-2|-
CASSTRLASDTQYF
TGTGCCAGCAGCACGCGACTAGCGTCAGATACGCAGTATTTT
>TRBJ2-3|-|TRBV4-3|-
CASSLNSASSDTQYF
TGCGCCAGCAGCCTTAACTCAGCGAGTTCAGATACGCAGTATTTT
>TRBJ1-4|TRBD1|TRBV25-1|-
CASSPRGEFFEKLFF
TGTGCCAGCAGTCCCAGGGGGGAGTTTTTTGAAAAACTGTTTTTT
>TRBJ2-7|-|TRBV6-2/TRBV6-3|-
CASSYSSYEQYF
TGTGCCAGCAGTTACTCATCCTACGAGCAGTACTTC
>TRBJ1-2|-|TRBV2|-
CASSEWGPSYGYTF
TGTGCCAGCAGTGAATGGGGGCCCAGCTATGGCTACACCTTC
>TRBJ1-2|-|TRBV18|-
CASSSEEGSGYTF
TGTGCCAGCTCATCGGAGGAGGGTTCTGGCTACACCTTC
>TRBJ2-3|-|TRBV7-2|once
CASSPGLWSSTDTQYF
TGTGCCAGCAGCCCAGGGTTGTGGTCTAGCACAGATACGCAGTATTTT
>TRBJ1-1|-|TRBV10-3|-
CAISEPKENTEAFF
TGTGCCATCAGTGAACCAAAAGAAAACACTGAAGCTTTCTTT
>TRBJ1-3|TRBD1|TRBV7-2|once
CASSTTGPGNTIYF
TGTGCCAGCAGCACGACAGGGCCAGGAAACACCATATATTTT
>TRBJ1-4|TRBD1|TRBV29-1|-
CSVADRGVEKLFF
TGCAGCGTTGCCGACAGGGGTGTCGAAAAACTGTTTTTT
>TRBJ1-3|-|TRBV9|-
CASSVDSEGNTIYF
TGTGCCAGCAGCGTAGACAGCGAGGGAAACACCATATATTTT
>TRBJ1-1|TRBD1|TRBV7-8|-
CASSPRDRGLRNTEAFF
TGTGCCAGCAGCCCCCGAGACAGGGGACTGAGGAACACTGAAGCTTTCTTT
>TRBJ1-1|-|TRBV27|-
CASSFGAAGGGTEAFF
TGTGCCAGCAGTTTCGGAGCCGCCGGAGGTGGCACTGAAGCTTTCTTT
>TRBJ1-1|-|TRBV28|-
CASSLTPDSKREAFF
TGTGCCAGCAGTTTAACCCCTGACAGTAAGCGTGAAGCTTTCTTT